The entry below describes one TCR beta chain. Per the study methods: Estimates of nucleated cell counts were drawn from the amplification of reference gene primers. The data were produced by immunoSEQ multiplex PCR, yet TCRdb's version contains in-frame clones alone and is incomplete. The D gene and trimming were derived from the DNA, and the V and J assignments and clone size from that table. The sample lists about 97,000 clones; approximately 92% were seen once. V was trimmed by 2 bases and J by 3 bases, leaving 11 bases between them. There are 14 residues in the CDR3. CDR1 is SGHAT, CDR2 FQNNGV, per germline. This entry comes from a study of blood T cell repertoires in COVID-19. Looking at the study overall: Donors in the United States, Italy and Spain gave samples during acute or convalescent COVID-19. The cDNA or gDNA used as material had been derived from T cells, B-cell-depleted T cells, or PBMCs.

Seattle patients were enrolled while actively infected and followed longitudinally. Sequenced material: peripheral blood. This chain links TRBV11-2 with TRBJ2-7; perhaps TRBD1 as D (6 bases). The sequence derives from a woman between 45 and 65 years old with COVID-19, enrolled during active disease. The DNA of the CDR3 is TGTGCCAGCAGCTTACTCGGCAGGGGCTACGAGCAGTACTTC. Translated, it gives CASSLLGRGYEQYF.